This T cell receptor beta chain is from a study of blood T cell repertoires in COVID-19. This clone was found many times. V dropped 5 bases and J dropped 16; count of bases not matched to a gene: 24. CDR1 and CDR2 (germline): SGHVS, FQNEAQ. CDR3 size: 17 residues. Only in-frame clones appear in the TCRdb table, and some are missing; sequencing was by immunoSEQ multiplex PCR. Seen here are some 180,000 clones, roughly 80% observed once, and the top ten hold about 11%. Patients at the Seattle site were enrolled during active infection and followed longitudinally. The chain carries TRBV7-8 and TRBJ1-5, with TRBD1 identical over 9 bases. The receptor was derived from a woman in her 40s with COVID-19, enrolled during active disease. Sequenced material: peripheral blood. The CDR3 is CASSVDRGYNQPINLHF. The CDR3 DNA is TGTGCCAGCAGCGTAGACAGGGGGTATAATCAGCCCATCAATCTACATTTT.